The 17 T cell receptor beta chains below all came from one sample that was sequenced in a study of cytomegalovirus exposure and HLA in healthy donors. PCR amplification relied on 60 Vbeta primers (plus 13 Jbeta primers). Profiled with immunoSEQ multiplex PCR; TCRdb holds only in-frame clones, not every one. The sample contains about 130,000 clones, approximately 82% of which appear only once. Sequencing was done on a sample of PBMCs. The receptor source for this set is a woman aged 18 to 35 in good health and CMV-seropositive.

This sequence joins TRBV11-2 and TRBJ2-5; 7 bases map to TRBD2. From germline, CDR1 is SGHAT and CDR2 FQNNGV. The CDR3 is made up of 16 amino acids. The V and J ends lost 5 bases and 2 bases, in that order; junction bases with no gene match: 11. CDR3 protein: CASSHGRAGQQETQYF. The DNA of the CDR3 is TGTGCCAGCAGCCATGGTCGAGCGGGGCAACAAGAGACCCAGTACTTC.

The genes are TRBV5-1 and TRBJ2-5; TRBD2 matches at 9 bases. The CDR3 extends over 15 amino acids. After removal of 7 bases from V and 1 base from J, the junction contained 8 bases not matched to a gene. CDR1 is SGHRS and CDR2 is YFSETQ in the germline V gene. The CDR3 protein is CASGSGGTLQETQYF. The CDR3 nucleotides are TGCGCCAGCGGAAGCGGGGGGACCCTCCAAGAGACCCAGTACTTC.

The genes are TRBV2 and TRBJ2-4, with D maybe TRBD2 (7 bases). This CDR3 is built from 15 residues. Germline loops: CDR1 SNHLY, CDR2 FYNNEI. V dropped 4 bases and J dropped 1 base, with 11 bases sitting between them. CDR3 DNA: TGTGCCAGCAGTGCAGGGGACTACGCCAAAAACATTCAGTACTTC. As protein: CASSAGDYAKNIQYF.

The chain is built from TRBV4-1 and TRBJ2-1; D possibly corresponds to TRBD2 (6 bases). Trimming removed 0 bases from V and 15 bases from J, with 15 bases in between. The CDR3 runs 13 residues. Germline CDR1 MGHRA, CDR2 YSYEKL. CDR3 sequence (DNA): TGCGCCAGCAGCCAAGAGGCGGGACCGACCCCGTTCTTC. The encoded protein is CASSQEAGPTPFF.

This clone was counted a single time. In the same sample, other DNA sequences code for this CDR3. V and J are TRBV7-6 and TRBJ2-5; 15 positions match TRBD2. After removal of 5 bases from V and 5 bases from J, the junction contained 12 bases not matched to a gene. Germline CDR1 and CDR2: SGHVS and FNYEAQ. This CDR3 contains 18 residues. The CDR3 spells CASSATGTSGGPGETQYF. Written as DNA, the CDR3 is TGTGCCAGCAGCGCCACCGGGACTAGCGGGGGGCCGGGGGAGACCCAGTACTTC.

CDR3 bases: TGTGCCATCAGTTCAACGGGACTAGCGGGCGGCACAGATACGCAGTATTTT. Protein product: CAISSTGLAGGTDTQYF. This chain uses TRBV10-3 with TRBJ2-3, with 12 nucleotides matching TRBD2. Trimming at V came to 5 bases and at J to 1 base, leaving 7 bases not matched to a gene. The CDR3 covers 17 residues. The germline gives CDR1 ENHRY, CDR2 SYGVKD.

The CDR3 region is CASRQTRENTGELFF. CDR3 nucleotide sequence: TGTGCCAGCAGACAGACTAGGGAGAACACCGGGGAGCTGTTTTTT. The chain employs TRBV2 and TRBJ2-2; tentative D call: TRBD2 (6 bases). Germline loops: CDR1 SNHLY, CDR2 FYNNEI. Trimming cost V 6 bases and J 1 base, with 12 bases left between them. The CDR3 runs 15 residues.

The chain has TRBV7-9 and TRBJ1-2; D perhaps matches TRBD1 (6 bases). The V end was cut by 5 bases, the J end by 0 bases, with 13 bases between. There are 15 residues in the CDR3. The germline CDR1 and CDR2 sequences are SEHNR and FQNEAQ (reference sequence). This chain's CDR3 is CASSLRQEANYGYTF. In DNA form, the CDR3 reads TGTGCCAGCAGCCTCAGACAGGAGGCTAACTATGGCTACACCTTC.

This clone has only one observation. This rearrangement joins TRBV2 to TRBJ2-7; D is ambiguous. The CDR3 spans 11 residues. Germline V gene lookup returns CDR1 SNHLY and CDR2 FYNNEI. The V and J ends lost 5 bases and 7 bases respectively, with 9 bases between them. For the CDR3, the DNA is TGTGCCAGCAGTCCTTCCACTGAGCAGTACTTC. It yields the protein CASSPSTEQYF. The full variable domain, with the rest looked up from reference TRBV2 and TRBJ2-7, is EPEVTQTPSHQVTQMGQEVILRCVPISNHLYFYWYRQILGQKVEFLVSFYNNEISEKSEIFDDQFSVERPDGSNFTLKIRSTKLEDSAMYFCASSPSTEQYFGPGTRLTVT.

The rearrangement links TRBV11-2 to TRBJ2-1, with 10 nucleotides matching TRBD1. In germline, CDR1 is SGHAT, CDR2 FQNNGV. The CDR3 is 17 residues long. The J segment lost 0 bases and the V segment lost 5 bases, leaving 7 bases of the junction unmatched. The CDR3 nucleotides read TGTGCCAGCAGCACATGGACAGGGGGGAGCTCCTACAATGAGCAGTTCTTC. Translation: CASSTWTGGSSYNEQFF.

V gene TRBV28 combines with J gene TRBJ1-1; possibly TRBD1 for D (5 bases). The CDR3 loop spans 14 amino acids. V lost 7 bases to trimming and J lost 0 bases, with 12 bases between them. Germline V gene data show CDR1 as MDHEN and CDR2 as SYDVKM. Here the CDR3 reads CASIRGGVNTEAFF. Written as DNA, the CDR3 is TGTGCCAGCATTCGCGGGGGGGTGAACACTGAAGCTTTCTTT.

The CDR3, as DNA: TGTGCCAGCAGTGAAGGAGGGCATGAGCAGTTCTTC. Amino acid sequence: CASSEGGHEQFF. This chain links TRBV2 with TRBJ2-1; TRBD2 is a possible D gene (5 bases). V was trimmed by 1 base and J by 8 bases, leaving 6 bases between them. This CDR3 contains 12 residues. Germline CDR1 is SNHLY and CDR2 is FYNNEI.

The chain carries TRBV2 and TRBJ1-2; maybe TRBD1 (5 bases). This CDR3 region has 13 residues. Looked up from germline, CDR1 is SNHLY and CDR2 is FYNNEI. V was cut by 10 bases and J by 4 bases, with 16 bases left in between. CDR3 nucleotide sequence: TGTGCCACACAACAGGTCGTGACCTATGGCTACACCTTC. Translating it yields CATQQVVTYGYTF.

This clone is a singleton in its sample. The chain links TRBV6-1 to TRBJ1-1; 7 bases match TRBD1. CDR1 is MNHNS, CDR2 SASEGT, per germline. The V and J ends lost 7 bases and 1 base, in that order; junction bases with no gene match: 9. The CDR3 totals 15 residues. The CDR3: CASKDRAPKNTEAFF. CDR3 sequence (DNA): TGTGCCAGCAAAGACAGGGCCCCTAAGAACACTGAAGCTTTCTTT.

V gene TRBV10-1 combines with J gene TRBJ2-3; 8 nucleotides align to TRBD1. In germline, CDR1 is WNHNN, CDR2 SYGVQD (reference sequence). The CDR3 is made up of 17 amino acids. Unmatched junction bases numbered 11, after V lost 3 bases and J lost 3 bases. The CDR3 sequence: CASSEVWTGQGTDTQYF. The CDR3, as DNA: TGCGCCAGCAGTGAAGTGTGGACAGGGCAAGGAACAGATACGCAGTATTTT.

V is TRBV2 and J is TRBJ2-1; tentatively, D is TRBD1 (6 bases). This CDR3 has 13 amino acids. V gave up 8 bases and J gave up 6 bases, with 14 bases separating them. Per germline, CDR1 SNHLY and CDR2 FYNNEI. The CDR3 DNA sequence: TGTGCCAGCGGGGGCCAATTAACCAATGAGCAGTTCTTC. Residues: CASGGQLTNEQFF. The complete variable domain, with remaining parts taken from reference TRBV2 and TRBJ2-1, reads EPEVTQTPSHQVTQMGQEVILRCVPISNHLYFYWYRQILGQKVEFLVSFYNNEISEKSEIFDDQFSVERPDGSNFTLKIRSTKLEDSAMYFCASGGQLTNEQFFGPGTRLTVL.

The chain is built from TRBV4-1 and TRBJ2-1, with 14 bases identical to TRBD2. CDR3 length equals 16 residues. J gave up 7 bases and V 3 bases, and 5 bases lay outside the gene matches. Germline CDR1 reads MGHRA; CDR2 reads YSYEKL. The chain's CDR3 is CASSQTSGGGMNEQFF. CDR3 DNA sequence: TGCGCCAGCAGCCAGACTAGCGGGGGGGGCATGAATGAGCAGTTCTTC.